These 18 T cell receptor beta chains were all obtained from the same sample, sequenced in a study of OX40 agonist ivuxolimab in advanced cancers. The assay was immunoSEQ multiplex PCR, and TCRdb's table has in-frame clones only and misses some. The sample contains approximately 92,000 clones, roughly four fifths of which appear only once. The specimen comprised CD4+ or CD8+ T cells sorted from blood, sampled in a trial of the OX40 agonist ivuxolimab. These receptors were obtained from an adult with an advanced solid tumor such as melanoma, head and neck, liver or kidney cancer.

This rearrangement joins TRBV18 to TRBJ2-5; 7 bases agree with TRBD1. The V gene's germline CDR1 is KGHSH and CDR2 LQKENI. The CDR3 contains 15 residues. The ends lost 3 bases at V and 1 base at J; junction bases unmatched: 5. In DNA, the CDR3 is TGTGCCAGCTCACCGCCGACAGGGCGCCAAGAGACCCAGTACTTC. This translates into CASSPPTGRQETQYF.

The rearrangement links TRBV2 to TRBJ1-1; D is ambiguous. Germline lookup yields CDR1 SNHLY and CDR2 FYNNEI. Trimming removed 4 bases from V and 3 bases from J, with 9 bases in between. The CDR3 spans 13 residues. The CDR3 region is CASSARGDTEAFF. The CDR3 nucleotides are TGTGCCAGCAGTGCCCGCGGCGACACTGAAGCTTTCTTT.

The chain carries TRBV1 and TRBJ2-7; the table's D call of TRBD1 was not tested on the DNA. TRBV1 is an annotated pseudogene. This CDR3 has 14 amino acids. The CDR3 reads CTSSPQRPGYEQYF. Here the CDR3 DNA reads TGCACCAGCAGCCCGCAACGCCCAGGGTACGAGCAGTACTTC.

V gene TRBV7-2 combines with J gene TRBJ2-7; possibly TRBD1 or TRBD2 for D (5 bases each). CDR1 SGHTA and CDR2 FQGNSA come from the germline V gene. Trimming left V 1 base short and J 3 bases short, with 10 bases between. The CDR3 is made up of 14 amino acids. The CDR3 sequence: CASSLGDGGYEQYF. CDR3 coding DNA: TGTGCCAGCAGCTTAGGGGACGGAGGCTACGAGCAGTACTTC.

This clone was observed a single time. V and J are TRBV9 and TRBJ1-2; TRBD1 matches at 7 bases. Germline CDR1 SGDLS, CDR2 YYNGEE. This CDR3 contains 15 residues. V shed 4 bases, J shed 2 bases, and the junction held 8 bases outside the gene matches. CDR3: CASSLSLGQNYGYTF. The CDR3 bases are TGTGCCAGCAGCCTCTCTTTGGGACAGAACTATGGCTACACCTTC.

The V call is TRBV2, the J call TRBJ1-2; D gene ambiguous. There are 10 residues in the CDR3. V was cut by 6 bases and J by 10 bases, with 9 bases left in between. Germline V gives CDR1 SNHLY, CDR2 FYNNEI. CDR3 loop: CASRVALYTF. The CDR3 DNA is TGTGCCAGCAGAGTAGCACTCTACACCTTC.

The chain carries TRBV5-6 and TRBJ1-1; no reliable D call. In germline, CDR1 is SGHDT, CDR2 YYEEEE. V lost 1 base to trimming and J lost 2 bases, with 6 bases between them. The CDR3 covers 13 residues. The CDR3 nucleotides are TGTGCCAGCAGCTTGTCAGCCAACACTGAAGCTTTCTTT. This gives the protein CASSLSANTEAFF.

The rearrangement links TRBV7-2 to TRBJ2-1, with TRBD1 as a possible D gene (5 bases). The CDR3 contains 15 residues. CDR1 is SGHTA and CDR2 is FQGNSA in the germline V gene. The germline V and J ends were trimmed by 5 bases and 6 bases, with 17 bases remaining between them. The CDR3 spells CASSPSQGLINEQFF. CDR3 in DNA: TGTGCCAGCAGCCCGTCGCAGGGTTTGATCAATGAGCAGTTCTTC.

The chain has TRBV2 and TRBJ2-3; 7 nucleotides match TRBD2. V lost 8 bases and J lost 1; bases outside the gene matches: 9. This CDR3 spans 15 amino acids. CDR1 and CDR2 from the germline V gene are SNHLY and FYNNEI. The CDR3 here is CASVGGLAGTDTQYF. CDR3 DNA: TGTGCCAGCGTAGGTGGGCTAGCGGGCACAGATACGCAGTATTTT.

This chain links TRBV7-9 with TRBJ1-2, with D possibly being TRBD1 (5 bases). CDR1 and CDR2 (germline): SEHNR, FQNEAQ (reference sequence). This CDR3 is 15 amino acids long. Trimming took 5 bases from V and 4 from J, leaving 17 bases between them. The CDR3 DNA follows: TGTGCCAGCAGCCCGGGGCAGCCCGGAGGCTATGGCTACACCTTC. Protein product: CASSPGQPGGYGYTF.

V gene TRBV6-1 combines with J gene TRBJ2-5; TRBD2 aligns across 13 bases. J was trimmed by 2 bases and V by 4 bases; bases with no gene match: 7. Germline assignment: CDR1 MNHNS and CDR2 SASEGT. CDR3 size: 17 residues. CDR3 region: CASSGTRGLAGQETQYF. CDR3 sequence (DNA): TGTGCCAGCAGTGGGACTAGGGGACTAGCGGGGCAAGAGACCCAGTACTTC.

The V and J genes are TRBV11-2 and TRBJ1-1; possibly TRBD1 for D (5 bases). The CDR3 covers 14 residues. Germline V gene sequence: CDR1 SGHAT, CDR2 FQNNGV. The ends were cut back, 5 bases at V and 4 bases at J, with 14 bases in the middle. In DNA form, the CDR3 reads TGTGCCAGCAGCGCCACTCAGGGTGCCACTGAAGCTTTCTTT. Translating it yields CASSATQGATEAFF.

This clone was found a few times. This chain's CDR3 is CASSSGLVDEQFF. Written as DNA, the CDR3 is TGTGCCAGCAGCTCGGGACTAGTGGATGAGCAGTTCTTC. This rearrangement joins TRBV7-3 to TRBJ2-1; 8 bases fit TRBD2. The CDR3 totals 13 residues. Germline V gives CDR1 SGHTA, CDR2 FQGTGA. V lost 4 bases and J lost 8; bases outside the gene matches: 4.

This chain joins TRBV7-2 and TRBJ2-1; TRBD1 agrees at 9 bases. The trim removed 5 bases at V and 7 bases at J, leaving 9 bases unmatched. The CDR3 sequence is 15 residues long. Germline CDR1 reads SGHTA; CDR2 reads FQGNSA. CDR3 coding DNA: TGTGCCAGCAGCCACGCCCGGGACAGGGTAAATGAGCAGTTCTTC. This translates into CASSHARDRVNEQFF.

This chain connects TRBV7-2 to TRBJ2-7, with a weak D call TRBD1 (5 bases). Between the trimmed V and J ends, which lost 5 bases and 0 bases, there was a span of 14 bases. The CDR3 runs 15 residues. Germline CDR1 SGHTA, CDR2 FQGNSA. CDR3 DNA sequence: TGTGCCAGCAGCCGAGACAGTGGATACTCCTACGAGCAGTACTTC. As protein: CASSRDSGYSYEQYF.

V is TRBV19 and J is TRBJ1-1; 7 bases are shared with TRBD1. The V segment lost 7 bases and the J segment 4 bases; nucleotides outside the gene matches: 12. The CDR3 length is 15 residues. Germline loops: CDR1 LNHDA, CDR2 SQIVND (reference sequence). The CDR3 DNA reads as TGTGCCAGTACAGTAGAGGGGGCGCGGCCCACTGAAGCTTTCTTT. As protein: CASTVEGARPTEAFF.

The chain uses TRBV7-8 and TRBJ1-5; D remains ambiguous. Germline loops: CDR1 SGHVS, CDR2 FQNEAQ. The CDR3 totals 17 residues. Trimming removed 2 bases from V and 6 bases from J, with 20 bases in between. As DNA, the CDR3 is TGTGCCAGCAGCTTACACCACGGCGCCCGCCTCGTTCAGCCCCAGCATTTT. Translating gives CASSLHHGARLVQPQHF.

The chain employs TRBV5-6 and TRBJ1-1; D unclear. V gave up 1 base and J gave up 7 bases, with 17 bases separating them. The CDR3 totals 15 residues. Germline V CDR1 and CDR2: SGHDT, YYEEEE. CDR3 DNA sequence: TGTGCCAGCAGCTTGACAGCCCCGAGGATTTGTGAAGCTTTCTTT. As protein: CASSLTAPRICEAFF.